This TCR beta chain was sequenced in a study of CD8 T cells in Susac syndrome. The CDR3 runs 15 residues. Germline-derived CDR1 and CDR2 are SEHNR and FQNEAQ (reference sequence). V lost 5 bases to trimming and J lost 0 bases, with 13 bases between them. RNA totalling roughly 0.5 to 1 ug underwent reverse transcription with random hexamers. It was immunoSEQ multiplex PCR that amplified TCR beta CDR3 across 54 Vbeta and 13 Jbeta. Each CDR3 protein is one row after TCRdb ran MiXCR on the immunoSEQ multiplex PCR reads. The sample shows about 200,000 distinct CDR3 sequences, roughly 96% of them seen only once. The authors carried out high-throughput sequencing of TCR beta. They applied it to CD8+ and CD4+ T cells obtained from blood. TEMRA cells were FACS-enriched and CD8+ and CD4+ T cells negatively isolated.

The sequence was obtained from a human donor in good health. The sequencing input was CD4+ T cells from PBMCs. This chain connects TRBV7-9 to TRBJ1-2; D possibly corresponds to TRBD1 (5 bases). CDR3 sequence reads: CASSPGAEANYGYTF. CDR3 coding DNA: TGTGCCAGCAGCCCCGGGGCCGAAGCTAACTATGGCTACACCTTC.